Listed below are T cell receptor beta chains from one sample, sequenced in a study of OX40 agonist ivuxolimab in advanced cancers. Repertoires were generated with immunoSEQ multiplex PCR, while TCRdb's copy carries only in-frame clones and drops some. The sample includes around 48,000 clones, roughly 84% of them seen just once. Sequenced material: CD4+ or CD8+ T cells sorted from blood, taken in a trial of the OX40 agonist ivuxolimab. The receptors were gathered from an adult with an advanced solid tumor such as melanoma, head and neck, liver or kidney cancer. Each CDR3 is given with its conserved first and last residue. Each record gives: clone size, D gene, V gene, J gene, CDR3 DNA, CDR3 protein. A D gene is named only where the DNA matches it firmly. The size entry is marked missing in some rows and otherwise reads once, few, many or a size class.

few,-,TRBV14,TRBJ1-1,TGTGCCAGCAGCCTGGTCCTGAACACTGAAGCTTTCTTT,CASSLVLNTEAFF
-,TRBD1,TRBV11-1,TRBJ2-2,TGTGCCAGCAGTGCGGACAGGGGAGCCACCGGGGAGCTGTTTTTT,CASSADRGATGELFF
-,-,TRBV7-7,TRBJ2-5,TGTGCTAGCAGCAAGGACACAGAGACCCAGTACTTC,CASSKDTETQYF
-,TRBD1,TRBV28,TRBJ1-5,TGTGCCAGCTCGAAGGGACAGCCTCGGAACCAGCCCCAGCATTTT,CASSKGQPRNQPQHF
-,TRBD1,TRBV6-1,TRBJ2-7,TGTGCCAGCAGTGGAAGGACAGGGTTGGGAGAGCAGTACTTC,CASSGRTGLGEQYF
-,-,TRBV10-2,TRBJ1-5,TGCGCCAGCAATATTAACCGGGACTCCAACCCTAATCAGCCCCAGCATTTT,CASNINRDSNPNQPQHF
-,-,TRBV5-4,TRBJ2-6,TGTGCCAGCAGCTTGGACGGGAGTGGGGCCAACGTCCTGACTTTC,CASSLDGSGANVLTF
-,-,TRBV5-8,TRBJ1-5,TGTGCCAGCAGCTTGGTTATGGGTCAGCCCCAGCATTTT,CASSLVMGQPQHF
once,-,TRBV14,TRBJ2-3,TGTGCCAGCAGCCTCCTGGGGGGACAGCACACAGATACGCAGTATTTT,CASSLLGGQHTDTQYF
-,TRBD2,TRBV7-9,TRBJ2-5,TGTGCCAGCAGCCCAAGGGTACGGGTAGCGGGTCTCAAAGAGACCCAGTACTTC,CASSPRVRVAGLKETQYF
-,TRBD2,TRBV2,TRBJ2-2,TGTGCCAGCAGTGGACTAGCGGGGGGGACCGGGGAGCTGTTTTTT,CASSGLAGGTGELFF
-,-,TRBV9,TRBJ2-2,TGTGCCAGCAGCGTGGGCAGTCTAAACACCGGGGAGCTGTTTTTT,CASSVGSLNTGELFF
-,-,TRBV5-1,TRBJ2-3,TGCGCCAGCAGCTTTGGCAGTTGGAATACGCAGTATTTT,CASSFGSWNTQYF
-,-,TRBV7-6,TRBJ2-1,TGTGCCAGCAGCCCGGACGGAATAGACAACAATGAGCAGTTCTTC,CASSPDGIDNNEQFF
few,TRBD2,TRBV5-5,TRBJ2-5,TGTGCCAGCAGCTTGGACGGCTCAAGGGGACTACCTTGGGGCGAGACCCAGTACTTC,CASSLDGSRGLPWGETQYF
-,TRBD2,TRBV30,TRBJ2-5,TGTGCCTGGAGTGAGGGACTAGCGGGGGTAGAGACCCAGTACTTC,CAWSEGLAGVETQYF
-,-,TRBV5-4,TRBJ1-5,TGTCCTCCAGCGTGGGGTGATCAGCCCCAGCATTTT,CPPAWGDQPQHF
-,-,TRBV6-1,TRBJ2-5,TGTGCCAGCAGAACTACAGGGACCGAGACCCAGTACTTC,CASRTTGTETQYF
once,TRBD2,TRBV6-1,TRBJ2-7,TGTGCCAGCAGCCTCCAAGCGGGGGCCGCCTACGAGCAGTACTTC,CASSLQAGAAYEQYF
-,TRBD2,TRBV7-9,TRBJ2-1,TGTGCCAGCAGCTTAGCCACTAGCGGGAGGGGCGAGCAGTTCTTC,CASSLATSGRGEQFF
-,-,TRBV5-4,TRBJ2-5,TGTGCCAGCAGCTCGGGACCTTTTGGGGAGACCCAGTACTTC,CASSSGPFGETQYF